This T cell receptor (beta chain) was captured in a study of blood T cell repertoires in COVID-19. Study context: The United States, Italy and Spain supplied acute and convalescent COVID-19 samples.

In the original workflow: Amplification of reference gene primers was used by the study to estimate nucleated cell counts. Generated by immunoSEQ multiplex PCR, the TCRdb table keeps only in-frame clones and is missing some. Clone size and V and J calls were adopted from that table, with D and trimming inferred from the DNA. The sample includes about 200,000 clones, around 87% seen only once; the top ten take 6.2%. CDR1 and CDR2 (germline): KGHDR, SFDVKD. The CDR3 runs to 17 residues. With V trimmed by 5 bases and J by 2 bases, 11 bases remained unmatched. The sample consisted of peripheral blood. This TCR came from a man aged 60 to 75 who had recovered from COVID-19. The chain carries TRBV24-1 and TRBJ2-3; 8 bases are a match to TRBD2. CDR3 loop: CATSAPSGRMDTDTQYF. The CDR3 DNA follows: TGTGCCACCAGTGCTCCCAGCGGGAGAATGGACACAGATACGCAGTATTTT.